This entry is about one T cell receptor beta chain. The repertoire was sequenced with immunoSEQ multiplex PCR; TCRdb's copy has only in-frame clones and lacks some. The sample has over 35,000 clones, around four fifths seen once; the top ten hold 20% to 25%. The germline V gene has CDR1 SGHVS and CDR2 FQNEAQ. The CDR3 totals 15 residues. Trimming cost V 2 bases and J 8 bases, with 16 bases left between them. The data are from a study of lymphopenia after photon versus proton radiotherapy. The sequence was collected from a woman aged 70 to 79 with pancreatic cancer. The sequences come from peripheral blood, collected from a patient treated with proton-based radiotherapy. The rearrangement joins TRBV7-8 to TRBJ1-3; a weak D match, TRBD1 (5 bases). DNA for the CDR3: TGTGCCAGCAGCTTAAAAGGGGCCCCGACAGACACCATATATTTT. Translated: CASSLKGAPTDTIYF. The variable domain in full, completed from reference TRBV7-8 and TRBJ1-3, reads GAGVSQSPRYKVAKRGQDVALRCDPISGHVSLFWYQQALGQGPEFLTYFQNEAQLDKSGLPSDRFFAERPEGSVSTLKIQRTQQEDSAVYLCASSLKGAPTDTIYFGEGSWLTVV.